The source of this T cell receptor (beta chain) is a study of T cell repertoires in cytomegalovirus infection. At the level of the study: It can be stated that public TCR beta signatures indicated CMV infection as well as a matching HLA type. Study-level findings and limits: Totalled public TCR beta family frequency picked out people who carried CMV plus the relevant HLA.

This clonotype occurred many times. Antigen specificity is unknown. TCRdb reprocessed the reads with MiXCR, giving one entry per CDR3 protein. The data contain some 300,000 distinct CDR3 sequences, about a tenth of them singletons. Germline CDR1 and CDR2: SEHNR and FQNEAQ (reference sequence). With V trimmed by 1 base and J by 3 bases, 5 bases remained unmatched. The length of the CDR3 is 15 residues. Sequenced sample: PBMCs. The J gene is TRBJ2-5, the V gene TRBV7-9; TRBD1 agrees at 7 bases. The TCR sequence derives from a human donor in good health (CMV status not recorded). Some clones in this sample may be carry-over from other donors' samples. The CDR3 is CASSLVGTEKETQYF. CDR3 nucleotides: TGTGCCAGCAGCTTAGTAGGGACAGAAAAAGAGACCCAGTACTTC.